The 13 T cell receptor beta chains reported below all come from one sample, sequenced in a study of PD-1 blockade in mismatch repair-deficient tumors. Generated by immunoSEQ multiplex PCR, the TCRdb table keeps only in-frame clones and is missing some. The repertoire has 120,000 or so clones, roughly 86% of them found once; the top ten carry roughly 14%. The specimen comprised peripheral blood, sampled 44 weeks after starting pembrolizumab. These receptors originate from an adult with mismatch repair-deficient cancer.

This clone was detected once. This sequence joins TRBV9 and TRBJ2-1; 8 bases align to TRBD2. In germline, CDR1 is SGDLS, CDR2 YYNGEE. V dropped 0 bases and J dropped 2; count of bases not matched to a gene: 1. The CDR3 is made up of 15 amino acids. The CDR3 is CASSVGTSPYNEQFF. The CDR3 DNA reads TGTGCCAGCAGCGTAGGGACTAGCCCCTACAATGAGCAGTTCTTC.

The V call is TRBV14, the J call TRBJ2-7; 7 bases fit TRBD1. V was pared by 3 bases and J by 4 bases, with 3 bases of the junction left unmatched. This CDR3 has 13 amino acids. Germline assignment: CDR1 SGHDN and CDR2 FVKESK. The chain's CDR3 is CASSHDRAYEQYF. CDR3 nucleotide sequence: TGTGCCAGCAGCCACGACAGGGCGTACGAGCAGTACTTC.

The rearrangement links TRBV7-9 to TRBJ2-3; D unresolved. V was shortened by 0 bases and J by 4 bases, with 5 bases between the two germline ends. Germline-derived CDR1 and CDR2 are SEHNR and FQNEAQ (reference sequence). The CDR3 has 13 residues. The CDR3 nucleotides are TGTGCCAGCAGCTTAGCGGGGTCAGATACGCAGTATTTT. This sequence encodes CASSLAGSDTQYF.

The rearrangement uses TRBV6-5 and TRBJ2-3; D might be TRBD2 (6 bases). Germline V gives CDR1 MNHEY, CDR2 SVGAGI. The CDR3 is 15 residues long. Between the trimmed V and J ends, which lost 2 bases and 4 bases, there was a span of 13 bases. CDR3 amino acids: CASSYGGVEADTQYF. CDR3 sequence (DNA): TGTGCCAGCAGTTACGGAGGGGTAGAGGCAGATACGCAGTATTTT.

The chain links TRBV19 to TRBJ1-1, with 7 positions matching TRBD1. With V trimmed by 5 bases and J by 5 bases, 11 bases remained unmatched. The CDR3 contains 15 residues. Looked up from germline, CDR1 is LNHDA and CDR2 is SQIVND (reference sequence). The DNA for the CDR3 is TGTGCCAGTAGTGACCCCAGGGGGTATGGTACTGAAGCTTTCTTT. Residues: CASSDPRGYGTEAFF. Based on the CDR3 plus reference TRBV19 and TRBJ1-1, the full variable domain is DGGITQSPKYLFRKEGQNVTLSCEQNLNHDAMYWYRQDPGQGLRLIYYSQIVNDFQKGDIAEGYSVSREKKESFPLTVTSAQKNPTAFYLCASSDPRGYGTEAFFGQGTRLTVV.

Worth noting for this clone: This sample also contains other DNA sequences that code for the same CDR3. The chain joins TRBV18 to TRBJ2-7; D could derive from TRBD1 or TRBD2 (5 bases each). V gave up 3 bases and J gave up 1 base, with 10 bases separating them. The CDR3 length is 14 residues. The germline V gene encodes CDR1 KGHSH and CDR2 LQKENI. The CDR3 reads CASSPGVGSYEQYF. The CDR3 region has the DNA TGTGCCAGCTCACCGGGGGTCGGGTCCTACGAGCAGTACTTC.

In regard to this clone: Different DNA sequences within this sample yield the same CDR3. V is TRBV5-1 and J is TRBJ2-1; D uncertain. Trimming left V 1 base short and J 4 bases short, with 12 bases between. The CDR3 has 15 amino acids. CDR1 SGHRS and CDR2 YFSETQ come from the germline V gene. The CDR3 nucleotides are TGCGCCAGCAGCTTGAAGGGCGGAACTTACAATGAGCAGTTCTTC. It yields the protein CASSLKGGTYNEQFF.

The chain has TRBV7-6 and TRBJ2-5; 8 bases match TRBD2. Germline assignment: CDR1 SGHVS and CDR2 FNYEAQ. The V and J ends lost 1 base and 1 base, in that order; junction bases with no gene match: 11. The CDR3 loop spans 18 amino acids. CDR3 DNA sequence: TGTGCCAGCAGCTTAGTGCCCCAACAGCGGGAGCCCCAAGAGACCCAGTACTTC. This codes for CASSLVPQQREPQETQYF.

The chain recombines TRBV2 with TRBJ2-3; 10 bases match TRBD2. Germline V gives CDR1 SNHLY, CDR2 FYNNEI. The V and J ends lost 4 bases and 3 bases, in that order; junction bases with no gene match: 7. The CDR3 contains 16 residues. CDR3 in amino acids: CASSGGAGGPTDTQYF. DNA for the CDR3: TGTGCCAGCAGTGGGGGAGCGGGAGGGCCTACAGATACGCAGTATTTT.

This clone was recorded only once. J is TRBJ2-3 and V is TRBV7-9, with a possible D match to TRBD2 (5 bases). Trimming took off 5 bases at V and 7 bases at J, with 10 bases between the two ends. CDR1 and CDR2 from the germline V gene are SEHNR and FQNEAQ (reference sequence). The CDR3 is made up of 12 amino acids. In DNA form, the CDR3 reads TGTGCCAGCAGCCTCTGGGAGAATACGCAGTATTTT. Translating it yields CASSLWENTQYF.

At least ten counts were recorded for this clone. The CDR3 is CASSQDPDRTTGELFF. DNA for the CDR3: TGTGCCAGCAGCCAAGATCCAGACAGGACCACCGGGGAGCTGTTTTTT. The rearrangement links TRBV4-2 to TRBJ2-2; perhaps TRBD1 as D (6 bases). Per germline, CDR1 LGHNA and CDR2 YNFKEQ. The CDR3 totals 16 residues. V shed 0 bases and J shed 4 bases, with 12 bases lying between them.

The V gene is TRBV6-5, the J gene TRBJ2-1, with TRBD1 identical over 7 bases. CDR3 size: 15 residues. Looked up from germline, CDR1 is MNHEY and CDR2 is SVGAGI. J was trimmed by 1 base and V by 2 bases; bases with no gene match: 2. The CDR3 DNA follows: TGTGCCAGCAGTTACGAACAGGGGTCCTACAATGAGCAGTTCTTC. This encodes CASSYEQGSYNEQFF.

The V and J genes are TRBV18 and TRBJ2-3, with 7 bases that match TRBD1. V gave up 3 bases and J gave up 0 bases; unmatched junction bases: 9. The germline V gene has CDR1 KGHSH and CDR2 LQKENI. This CDR3 has 17 residues. In DNA form, the CDR3 reads TGTGCCAGCTCACCGCCACAGGGGTCCCTAAGCACAGATACGCAGTATTTT. Translating gives CASSPPQGSLSTDTQYF. Supplemented by reference TRBV18 and TRBJ2-3, the full variable domain reads NAGVMQNPRHLVRRRGQEARLRCSPMKGHSHVYWYRQLPEEGLKFMVYLQKENIIDESGMPKERFSAEFPKEGPSILRIQQVVRGDSAAYFCASSPPQGSLSTDTQYFGPGTRLTVL.